The next 3 T cell receptor beta chains were all read from a single sample in a study of breast tumors, draining lymph nodes, adjacent tissues. Axillary draining lymph nodes of breast cancer patients supplied the node samples. TCRdb ran MiXCR on the multiplex PCR reads and lists one entry per CDR3 protein. The profile shows 120,000 or so distinct CDR3 sequences, less than 20% of them singletons. Sequencing was performed on axillary lymph node tissue. The source of these receptors is a female donor with breast cancer. Some clones in this sample may be carry-over from other donors' samples.

Many counts were recorded for this clonotype. The CDR3 sequence is CASSLLGGYEQYF. The CDR3, as DNA: TGTGCCAGCAGCTTATTAGGGGGGTACGAGCAGTACTTC. The rearrangement uses TRBV7-2 and TRBJ2-7; D is tentatively TRBD1 or TRBD2 (6 bases each). CDR1 is SGHTA, CDR2 FQGNSA, per germline. Trimming cost V 2 bases and J 4 bases, with 9 bases left between them. The CDR3 has 13 residues.

Concerning this clonotype: A read error may explain this, as a much larger clone is one base away. The chain has TRBV12-3 or TRBV12-4 and TRBJ2-5; 10 bases agree with TRBD1. This CDR3 comprises 14 residues. CDR3 in DNA: TGTGCCAGCAGCCGAGGACAGGGGGTAGAGACCCGGTACTTC. The encoded protein is CASSRGQGVETRYF.

This clonotype was observed at least ten times. The rearrangement uses TRBV20-1 and TRBJ2-5; 9 bases align to TRBD1. The CDR3 loop spans 16 amino acids. The V gene end was trimmed by 3 bases and the J gene end by 4 bases; junction bases not matched to a gene: 12. Germline lookup yields CDR1 DFQATT and CDR2 SNEGSKA (reference sequence). This chain's CDR3 is CSARGTGLSGRETQYF. The CDR3 DNA follows: TGCAGTGCTAGGGGGACAGGGTTAAGTGGGCGAGAGACCCAGTACTTC.